This T cell receptor beta chain was sequenced for a study of Ad26.COV2.S vaccination and SARS-CoV-2 variants. Overall study context: It was the COV1001 Ad26.COV2.S trial arm that included the donor.

Study-wide results and caveats: Using TCR breadth and depth analyses may have led to underestimated total T cell responses. Individuals receiving vaccine had higher spike-specific TCR breadth than placebo recipients did.

As for treatment: approximately 18 received Ad26.COV2.S at low or high dose, single or two shots; roughly five received placebo; per-sample allocation not given. The study sampled participants on day 63 after the first vaccine or placebo injection. Built on an Ad26 vector, the vaccine expressed Wuhan-strain SARS-CoV-2 spike. The germline CDR1 and CDR2 sequences are KGHSH and LQKENI. V trimming: 2 bases; J trimming: 4 bases; junction bases outside the gene matches: 10. The CDR3 has 16 amino acids. Assay: immunoSEQ multiplex PCR; the TCRdb copy retains only in-frame clones and omits some. The sample yields more than 300,000 clones, 65% to 90% seen once. This clone was observed a handful of times. Its target is not known.

Specimen: peripheral blood, collected in a trial of Ad26.COV2.S vaccine versus placebo. The rearrangement uses TRBV18 and TRBJ1-2; 7 bases agree with TRBD1. This sequence originates from a person between 18 and 60 years old who received the Ad26.COV2.S COVID-19 vaccine or a placebo. CDR3 sequence (DNA): TGTGCCAGCTCACCAGAGGGCGGAGGGGGCGGCTATGGCTACACCTTC. Residues: CASSPEGGGGGYGYTF.